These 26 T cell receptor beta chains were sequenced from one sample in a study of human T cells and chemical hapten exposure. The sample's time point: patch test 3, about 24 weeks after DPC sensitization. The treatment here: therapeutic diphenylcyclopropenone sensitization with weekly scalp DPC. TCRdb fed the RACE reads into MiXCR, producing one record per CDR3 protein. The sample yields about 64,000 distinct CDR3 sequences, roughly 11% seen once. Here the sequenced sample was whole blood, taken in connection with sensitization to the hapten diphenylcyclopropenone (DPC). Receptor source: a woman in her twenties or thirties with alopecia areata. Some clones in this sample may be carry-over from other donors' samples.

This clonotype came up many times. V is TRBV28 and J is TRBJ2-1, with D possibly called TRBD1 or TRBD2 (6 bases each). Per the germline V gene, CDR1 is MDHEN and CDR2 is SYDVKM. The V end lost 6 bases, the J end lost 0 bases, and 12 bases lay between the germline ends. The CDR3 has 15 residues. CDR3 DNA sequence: TGTGCCAGCAGCCGTGGAGGGGGCTCCTACAATGAGCAGTTCTTC. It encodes CASSRGGGSYNEQFF.

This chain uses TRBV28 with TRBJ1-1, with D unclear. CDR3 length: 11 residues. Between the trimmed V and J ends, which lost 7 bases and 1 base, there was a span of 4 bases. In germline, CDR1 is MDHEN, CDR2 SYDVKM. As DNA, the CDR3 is TGTGCCAGCAAAGGGAACACTGAAGCTTTCTTT. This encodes CASKGNTEAFF. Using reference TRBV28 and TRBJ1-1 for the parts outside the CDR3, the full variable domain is DVKVTQSSRYLVKRTGEKVFLECVQDMDHENMFWYRQDPGLGLRLIYFSYDVKMKEKGDIPEGYSVSREKKERFSLILESASTNQTSMYLCASKGNTEAFFGQGTRLTVV.

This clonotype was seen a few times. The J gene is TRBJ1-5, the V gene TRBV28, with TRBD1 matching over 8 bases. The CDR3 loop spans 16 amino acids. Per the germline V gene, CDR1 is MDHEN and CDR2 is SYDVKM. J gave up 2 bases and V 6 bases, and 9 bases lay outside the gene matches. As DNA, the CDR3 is TGTGCCAGCAGAGCATCAGGGGGCTTGGGCAATCAGCCCCAGCATTTT. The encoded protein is CASRASGGLGNQPQHF. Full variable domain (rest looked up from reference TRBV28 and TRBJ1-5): DVKVTQSSRYLVKRTGEKVFLECVQDMDHENMFWYRQDPGLGLRLIYFSYDVKMKEKGDIPEGYSVSREKKERFSLILESASTNQTSMYLCASRASGGLGNQPQHFGDGTRLSIL.

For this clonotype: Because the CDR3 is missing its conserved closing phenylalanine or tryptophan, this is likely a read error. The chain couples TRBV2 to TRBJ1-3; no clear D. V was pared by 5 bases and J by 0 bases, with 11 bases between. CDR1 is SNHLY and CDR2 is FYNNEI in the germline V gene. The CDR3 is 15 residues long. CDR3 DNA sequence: TGTGCCAGCAGTCGGTTAAGGGACTCTGGAAACACCATATATTCT. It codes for CASSRLRDSGNTIYS.

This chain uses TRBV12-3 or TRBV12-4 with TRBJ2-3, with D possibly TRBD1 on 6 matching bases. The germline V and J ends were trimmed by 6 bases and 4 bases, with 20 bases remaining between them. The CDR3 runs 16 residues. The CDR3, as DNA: TGTGCCAGCAGGAGGTCCCCAGTCGAGGGGGCAGATACGCAGTATTTT. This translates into CASRRSPVEGADTQYF.

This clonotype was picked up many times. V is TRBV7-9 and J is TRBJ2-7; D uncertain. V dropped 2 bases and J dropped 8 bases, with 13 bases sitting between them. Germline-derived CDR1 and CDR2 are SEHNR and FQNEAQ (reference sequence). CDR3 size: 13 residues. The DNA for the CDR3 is TGTGCCAGCAGCTTATATAGTACAAGCAAGCAGTACTTC. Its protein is CASSLYSTSKQYF.

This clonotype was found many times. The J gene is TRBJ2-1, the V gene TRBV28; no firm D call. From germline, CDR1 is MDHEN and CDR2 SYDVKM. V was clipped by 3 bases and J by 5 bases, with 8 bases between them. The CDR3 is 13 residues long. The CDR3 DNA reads TGTGCCAGCAGTTTTTTACTCGACAATGAGCAGTTCTTC. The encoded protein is CASSFLLDNEQFF.

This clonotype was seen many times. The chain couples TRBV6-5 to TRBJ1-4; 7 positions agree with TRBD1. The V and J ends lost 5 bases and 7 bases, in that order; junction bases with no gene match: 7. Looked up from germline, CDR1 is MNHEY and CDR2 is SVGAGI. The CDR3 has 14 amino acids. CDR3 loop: CASSDREGSEKLFF. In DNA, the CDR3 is TGTGCCAGCAGTGACAGGGAGGGTAGTGAAAAACTGTTTTTT.

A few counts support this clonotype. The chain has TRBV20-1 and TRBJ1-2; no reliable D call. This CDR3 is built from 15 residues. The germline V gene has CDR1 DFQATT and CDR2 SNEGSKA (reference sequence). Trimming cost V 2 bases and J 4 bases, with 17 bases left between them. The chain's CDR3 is CSARPARNPTYGYTF. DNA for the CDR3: TGCAGTGCTAGACCCGCCCGAAATCCCACCTATGGCTACACCTTC.

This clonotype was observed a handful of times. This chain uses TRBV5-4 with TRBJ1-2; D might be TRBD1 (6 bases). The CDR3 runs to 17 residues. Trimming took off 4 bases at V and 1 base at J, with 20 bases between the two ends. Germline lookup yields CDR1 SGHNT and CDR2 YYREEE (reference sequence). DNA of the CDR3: TGTGCCAGCAGCAAACTTCCCGGGACACCCGATAACTATGGCTACACCTTC. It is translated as CASSKLPGTPDNYGYTF.

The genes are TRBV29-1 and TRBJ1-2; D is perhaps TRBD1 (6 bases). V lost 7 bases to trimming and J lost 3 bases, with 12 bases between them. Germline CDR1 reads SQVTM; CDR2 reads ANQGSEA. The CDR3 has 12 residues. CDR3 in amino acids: CSAVKGDYGYTF. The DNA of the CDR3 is TGCAGCGCCGTAAAGGGGGACTATGGCTACACCTTC.

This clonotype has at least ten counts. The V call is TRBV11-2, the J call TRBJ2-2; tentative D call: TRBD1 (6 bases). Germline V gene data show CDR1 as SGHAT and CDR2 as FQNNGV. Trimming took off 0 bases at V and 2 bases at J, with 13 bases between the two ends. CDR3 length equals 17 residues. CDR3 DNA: TGTGCCAGCAGCTTAGATCCTCACAGGGCAAACACCGGGGAGCTGTTTTTT. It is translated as CASSLDPHRANTGELFF.

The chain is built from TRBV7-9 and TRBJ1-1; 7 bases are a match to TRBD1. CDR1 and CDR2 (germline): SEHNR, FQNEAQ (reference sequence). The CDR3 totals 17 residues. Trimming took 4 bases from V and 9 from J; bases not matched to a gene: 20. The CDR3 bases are TGTGCCAGCAGCTCACCTCTTACAGGGGCCGGCCCTGGTAAAGCTTTCTTT. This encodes CASSSPLTGAGPGKAFF.

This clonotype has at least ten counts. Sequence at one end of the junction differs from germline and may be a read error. CDR3 in DNA: TGTGCTAGCAACGGGACAGCATATAGCAATCAGCCCCAGCATTTT. Protein sequence: CASNGTAYSNQPQHF. This chain links TRBV7-7 with TRBJ1-5; 7 nucleotides match TRBD1. This CDR3 has 15 residues. Per germline, CDR1 SSHAT and CDR2 FNYEAQ (reference sequence). The full variable domain, in which reference TRBV7-7 and TRBJ1-5 provide the parts outside the CDR3, is GAGVSQSPRYKVTKRGQDVTLRCDPISSHATLYWYQQALGQGPEFLTYFNYEAQPDKSGLPSDRFSAERPEGSISTLTIQRTEQRDSAMYRCASNGTAYSNQPQHFGDGTRLSIL.

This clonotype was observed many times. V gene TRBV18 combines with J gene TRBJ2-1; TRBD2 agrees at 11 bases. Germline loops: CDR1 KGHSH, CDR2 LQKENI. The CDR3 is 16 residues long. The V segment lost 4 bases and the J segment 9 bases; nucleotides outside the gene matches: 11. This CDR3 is CASSRPSSGGNGEQFF. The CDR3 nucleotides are TGTGCCAGCTCACGCCCCTCTAGCGGGGGGAACGGTGAGCAGTTCTTC.

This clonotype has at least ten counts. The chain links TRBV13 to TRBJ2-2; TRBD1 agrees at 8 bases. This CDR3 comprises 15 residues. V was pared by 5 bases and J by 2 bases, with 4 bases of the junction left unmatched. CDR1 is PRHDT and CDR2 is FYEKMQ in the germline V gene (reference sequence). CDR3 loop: CASSIDRGNTGELFF. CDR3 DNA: TGTGCCAGCAGCATTGACAGGGGTAACACCGGGGAGCTGTTTTTT.

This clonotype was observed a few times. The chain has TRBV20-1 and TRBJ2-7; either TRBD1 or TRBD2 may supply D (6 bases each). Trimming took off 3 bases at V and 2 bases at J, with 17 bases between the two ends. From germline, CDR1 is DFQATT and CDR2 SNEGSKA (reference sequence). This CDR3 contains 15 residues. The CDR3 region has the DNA TGCAGTGCTAGGCGCCCGGGGGCGGCCACCTACGAGCAGTACTTC. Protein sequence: CSARRPGAATYEQYF.

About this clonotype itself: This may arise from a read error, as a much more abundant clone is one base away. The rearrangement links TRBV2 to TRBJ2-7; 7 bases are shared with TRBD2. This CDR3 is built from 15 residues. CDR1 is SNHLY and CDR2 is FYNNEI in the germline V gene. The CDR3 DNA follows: TGTGACAGCAGTGAAGCGGGGTACAGCTCCTACGAGCAGTACTTC. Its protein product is CDSSEAGYSSYEQYF. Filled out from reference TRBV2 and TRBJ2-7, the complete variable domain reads EPEVTQTPSHQVTQMGQEVILRCVPISNHLYFYWYRQILGQKVEFLVSFYNNEISEKSEIFDDQFSVERPDGSNFTLKIRSTKLEDSAMYFCDSSEAGYSSYEQYFGPGTRLTVT.

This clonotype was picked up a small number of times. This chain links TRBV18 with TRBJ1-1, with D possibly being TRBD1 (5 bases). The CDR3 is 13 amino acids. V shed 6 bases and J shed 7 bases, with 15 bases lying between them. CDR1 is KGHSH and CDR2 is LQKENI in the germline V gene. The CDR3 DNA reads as TGTGCCAGCTCCCGGGGCGTCGAGGGTGAAGCTTTCTTT. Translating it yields CASSRGVEGEAFF.

CDR3 amino acids: CASSYGTGLDAFF. For the CDR3, the DNA is TGTGCCAGCAGTTACGGGACCGGGCTAGACGCTTTCTTT. This chain connects TRBV6-2 or TRBV6-3 to TRBJ1-1, with D perhaps TRBD1 (5 bases). The CDR3 length is 13 residues. The V end was cut by 2 bases, the J end by 11 bases, with 15 bases between. Germline values: CDR1 MNHEY, CDR2 SVGEGT.

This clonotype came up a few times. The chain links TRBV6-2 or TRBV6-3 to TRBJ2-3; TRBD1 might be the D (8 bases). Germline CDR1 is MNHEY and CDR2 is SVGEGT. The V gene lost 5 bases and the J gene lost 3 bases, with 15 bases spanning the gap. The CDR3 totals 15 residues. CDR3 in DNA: TGTGCCAGCAGTGGTGGACAGGGAGGGACAGATACGCAGTATTTT. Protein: CASSGGQGGTDTQYF.

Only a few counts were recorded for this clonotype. In DNA, the CDR3 is TGTGCCAGCGCAAAGGGGGCCATCGGGACCCAGTACTTC. Translated: CASAKGAIGTQYF. The rearrangement joins TRBV7-6 to TRBJ2-5; 7 bases match TRBD1. V shed 8 bases and J 7 bases; nucleotides not matched to a gene: 10. Germline V gene lookup returns CDR1 SGHVS and CDR2 FNYEAQ. The CDR3 totals 13 residues.

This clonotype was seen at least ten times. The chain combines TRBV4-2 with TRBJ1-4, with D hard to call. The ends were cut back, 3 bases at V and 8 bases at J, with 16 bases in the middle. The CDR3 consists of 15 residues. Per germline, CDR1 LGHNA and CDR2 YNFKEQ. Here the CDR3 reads CASSQTSVAGEKLFF. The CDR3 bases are TGTGCCAGCAGCCAGACGTCGGTGGCGGGAGAAAAACTGTTTTTT.

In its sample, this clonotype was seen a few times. CDR3 amino acids: CASPPPGPRMETQYF. The CDR3 bases are TGTGCCAGCCCACCCCCGGGACCAAGAATGGAGACCCAGTACTTC. The chain recombines TRBV21-1 with TRBJ2-5; the table assigns TRBD1, which was not confirmed against the DNA. TRBV21-1 is listed as a pseudogene. This CDR3 is 15 amino acids long.

This chain's CDR3 is CASSKVRRRSNQPQHF. Written as DNA, the CDR3 is TGTGCCAGCAGCAAAGTTAGACGACGAAGCAATCAGCCCCAGCATTTT. The rearrangement joins TRBV21-1 to TRBJ1-5. TRBV21-1 is a pseudogene. The CDR3 runs to 16 residues.

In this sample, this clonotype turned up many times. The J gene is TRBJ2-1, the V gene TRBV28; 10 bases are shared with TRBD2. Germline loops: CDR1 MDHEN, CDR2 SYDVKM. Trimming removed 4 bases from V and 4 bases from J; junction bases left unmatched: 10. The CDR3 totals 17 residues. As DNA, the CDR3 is TGTGCCAGCAGTTCAACTAGCGGGGTATCCGGGTACAATGAGCAGTTCTTC. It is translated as CASSSTSGVSGYNEQFF.